The rows below give T cell receptor beta chains drawn from one sample of a study of early T cells in non-severe SARS-CoV-2 infection. TCRdb re-analysed the 5' RACE reads in MiXCR, keeping a single row per CDR3 protein. This table holds some 82,000 distinct CDR3 sequences, about an eighth found once. The sequenced material came from whole blood. Receptor source: an adult who was a healthcare worker with PCR-confirmed SARS-CoV-2 infection or an uninfected control (not recorded which). Both conserved end residues are part of each CDR3. The D gene is left open where the match is weak. A clone size is listed for some rows: how often the clone was seen (once, few, many), or a class if it is expanded.

TRBJ1-2 . TRBV12-3/TRBV12-4 TRBD1 TGTGCCAGCAGAGGGACAGGGGGCAATGGCTACACCTTC CASRGTGGNGYTF
TRBJ2-3 . TRBV7-9 . TGTGCCAGCAGCCTGGGGATGCTTACAGATACGCAGTATTTT CASSLGMLTDTQYF
TRBJ1-2 . TRBV3-1 . TGTGCCAGCAGCCCCTCGGACTGGGGGCTTAGTGGCTACACCTTC CASSPSDWGLSGYTF
TRBJ1-1 few TRBV23-1 . TGCGCCAGCAGTCACTCCGGGAACACTGAAGCTTTCTTT CASSHSGNTEAFF
TRBJ2-1 few TRBV29-1 TRBD2 TGCAGCGCTGGGATGGCGGGAGGGTACAATGAGCAGTTCTTC CSAGMAGGYNEQFF
TRBJ1-1 many TRBV7-6 . TGTGCCAGCAGCTTATCTTTGAACACTGAAGCTTTCTTT CASSLSLNTEAFF
TRBJ1-1 few TRBV24-1 . TGTGCCACCAGTGATCCAGGGGAGGCTGAAGCTTTCTTT CATSDPGEAEAFF
TRBJ1-4 many TRBV10-3 . TGTGCCATCAGTGTGGGGCCACTGGCTGCAACTAATGAAAAACTGTTTTTT CAISVGPLAATNEKLFF
TRBJ2-1 few TRBV6-5 TRBD1 TGTGCCAGCAGTACCCCAGGGGGCCCTTTTAATGAGCAGTTCTTC CASSTPGGPFNEQFF
TRBJ2-3 many TRBV29-1 . TGCAGGATCGATACGCAGTATTTT CRIDTQYF
TRBJ1-2 few TRBV18 . TGTGCCAGCTCACCACAGGGGATAGATGGCTACACCTTC CASSPQGIDGYTF
TRBJ2-2 few TRBV4-1 TRBD1 TGCGCCAGCAGCCCGACAGGGGGCTACGCGTTGGGGCTGTTTTTT CASSPTGGYALGLFF
TRBJ1-4 many TRBV5-1 . TGCGCCAGCAGCTGGAGGACGGGAAGTGAAAAACTGTTTTTT CASSWRTGSEKLFF
TRBJ2-7 many TRBV11-2 TRBD2 TGTGCCAGCAGCTTAGCCGGACTAGCGGGGGCAGCCACGTACGAGCAGTACTTC CASSLAGLAGAATYEQYF
TRBJ2-7 . TRBV28 . TGTGCCAGCAATGACCCTCTCGACGAGCAGTACTTC CASNDPLDEQYF
TRBJ1-3 many TRBV11-2 TRBD1 TGTGCCAGCAGCGCGACAGGGGGCCGAAACACCATATATTTT CASSATGGRNTIYF
TRBJ1-2 few TRBV14 . TGTGCCAGCAGCTTGGACATGATCTATGGCTACACCTTC CASSLDMIYGYTF
TRBJ2-5 . TRBV2 . TGTGCCAGCAGTGAAAGAGGGACGGCACAAGAGACCCAGTACTTC CASSERGTAQETQYF
TRBJ2-7 few TRBV10-3 . TGTGCCATCAAGGACGGGCCCTACGAGCAGTACTTC CAIKDGPYEQYF
TRBJ2-7 many TRBV11-2 . TGTGCCAGCAGCTCCTCACAAGTGGGGGCCTACGAGCAGTACTTC CASSSSQVGAYEQYF
TRBJ1-4 many TRBV9 . TGTGCCAGCAGCGTAGAGTCAGTGGGATTCTGTTTT CASSVESVGFCF
TRBJ2-6 few TRBV11-2 . TGTGCCAGCAGCTTAAAGTTGGGGCAGGCCTCTGGGGCCAACGTCCTGACTTTC CASSLKLGQASGANVLTF
TRBJ2-3 . TRBV6-5 . TGTGCCAGCAGTTACTCGAGTAAGGGGCTCCCGGATACGCAGTATTTT CASSYSSKGLPDTQYF
TRBJ1-1 few TRBV5-1 . TGCGCCAGCAGCTTGAAGGGAGGGGTTCAAGCTTTCTTT CASSLKGGVQAFF
TRBJ2-5 many TRBV7-2 . TGTGCCAGCAGCTTAGACAGAGGAATGGGGGCCCAGTACTTC CASSLDRGMGAQYF
TRBJ1-1 . TRBV28 . TGTGCCAGCAGTTTACCCGGGTCTGAAGCTTTCTTT CASSLPGSEAFF
TRBJ2-3 few TRBV6-5 . TGTGCCAGCAGGCGGGCAGATACGCAGTATTTT CASRRADTQYF
TRBJ2-7 . TRBV30 . TGTGCCTGGAGGTTGATGACAGGCCCCTACGAGCAGTACTTC CAWRLMTGPYEQYF
TRBJ2-1 few TRBV20-1 TRBD1 TGCAGTGCTAGAGTTTGGGGACAGGGAGTAATGGATGAGCAGTTCTTC CSARVWGQGVMDEQFF
TRBJ2-5 many TRBV5-1 . TGCGCCAGCAGCTTGGAGGGAGAGACCCAGTACTTC CASSLEGETQYF
TRBJ2-3 many TRBV4-2 TRBD2 TGTGCCAGCAGCCAAGGAGGTACTAGCGGGAGAAGAGCCACAGATACGCAGTATTTT CASSQGGTSGRRATDTQYF
TRBJ2-1 . TRBV20-1 TRBD1 TGCAGTGCTAGAGATACAAGGGGGCTTGAGCAGTTCTTC CSARDTRGLEQFF